The 17 T cell receptor beta chains presented below share a single source sample, sequenced in a study of blood T cell repertoires in COVID-19. Sequencing used immunoSEQ multiplex PCR; TCRdb keeps in-frame clones, though not all of them. The table lists 100,000 or so clones, 70% to 80% of them singletons. Sequences were obtained from peripheral blood. These receptors originate from a man in his 60s with active or convalescent COVID-19.

This clone appeared a single time. V is TRBV11-2 and J is TRBJ2-5, with 10 bases identical to TRBD1. The J segment lost 6 bases and the V segment lost 5 bases, leaving 9 bases of the junction unmatched. Germline CDR1 is SGHAT and CDR2 is FQNNGV. CDR3 length: 15 amino acids. The CDR3 DNA follows: TGTGCCAGCAGCCCCGCCGGGACAGGGGTCAAGACCCAGTACTTC. Amino acid sequence: CASSPAGTGVKTQYF.

The chain recombines TRBV12-5 with TRBJ1-3, with D tentatively TRBD1 (6 bases). V shed 6 bases and J shed 2 bases, with 14 bases lying between them. The CDR3 covers 15 residues. The germline CDR1 and CDR2 sequences are LGHNT and FRNRAP. In DNA form, the CDR3 reads TGTGCTAGTGGCCCAACAGGGTGGCCTGGAAACACCATATATTTT. As protein: CASGPTGWPGNTIYF.

The chain has TRBV7-2 and TRBJ1-1; D gene ambiguous. The CDR3 loop spans 17 amino acids. Trimming shortened V by 1 base and J by 0 bases, and 15 bases separated the two germline ends. Germline values: CDR1 SGHTA, CDR2 FQGNSA. CDR3 DNA: TGTGCCAGCAGCTTAGGGGTAGGTGACAAATTGAACACTGAAGCTTTCTTT. Translation: CASSLGVGDKLNTEAFF.

The chain couples TRBV6-5 to TRBJ1-2, with 8 bases that match TRBD1. J gave up 10 bases and V 4 bases, and 5 bases lay outside the gene matches. This CDR3 comprises 12 residues. The germline V gene encodes CDR1 MNHEY and CDR2 SVGAGI. CDR3: CASSSHRGTYTF. For the CDR3, the DNA is TGTGCCAGCAGTTCCCACAGGGGGACCTACACCTTC.

The genes are TRBV2 and TRBJ1-4; TRBD1 aligns across 11 bases. The CDR3 has 13 amino acids. Germline CDR1 reads SNHLY; CDR2 reads FYNNEI. V shed 7 bases and J 11 bases; nucleotides not matched to a gene: 6. Here the CDR3 DNA reads TGTGCCAGCAAGGGGACAGGGGGAGAGAAACTGTTTTTT. It specifies CASKGTGGEKLFF.

This clone was seen a single time. This chain connects TRBV14 to TRBJ2-5; 8 bases are shared with TRBD2. J lost 5 bases, V lost 0 bases, and 11 bases had no gene match. Germline-derived CDR1 and CDR2 are SGHDN and FVKESK. This CDR3 has 17 amino acids. In DNA form, the CDR3 reads TGTGCCAGCAGCCAAGATCGGGGTAGCGGGACCTCGGAGACCCAGTACTTC. Protein product: CASSQDRGSGTSETQYF.

The J gene is TRBJ1-6, the V gene TRBV10-2; TRBD1 aligns across 7 bases. CDR3 length: 14 amino acids. Trimming took 6 bases from V and 6 from J; bases not matched to a gene: 5. Germline CDR1 is WSHSY and CDR2 is SAAADI. This chain's CDR3 is CASSPRDSNSPLHF. CDR3 in DNA: TGCGCCAGCAGCCCCCGGGACAGTAATTCACCCCTCCACTTT.

This chain joins TRBV28 and TRBJ2-3; the match to TRBD2 covers 15 bases. The CDR3 length is 18 residues. The trim removed 1 base at V and 2 bases at J, leaving 4 bases unmatched. CDR1 is MDHEN, CDR2 SYDVKM, per germline. The CDR3 DNA follows: TGTGCCAGCAGTTTATCGGGACTAGCGGGAGGCGTCACAGATACGCAGTATTTT. Amino acids: CASSLSGLAGGVTDTQYF.

This clone occurred once. The chain has TRBV29-1 and TRBJ2-7, with 12 bases identical to TRBD2. This CDR3 is 15 amino acids long. The J segment lost 3 bases and the V segment lost 4 bases, leaving 7 bases of the junction unmatched. The germline gives CDR1 SQVTM, CDR2 ANQGSEA. CDR3 DNA: TGCAGCGTTGGGGTGACTAGCGGGAGAGGCTACGAGCAGTACTTC. This gives the protein CSVGVTSGRGYEQYF.

The chain combines TRBV4-1 with TRBJ2-6, with 11 bases fitting TRBD2. With 1 base clipped from V and 1 base from J, the junction kept 9 bases outside the gene matches. Germline CDR1 and CDR2: MGHRA and YSYEKL. The CDR3 is 20 residues long. The CDR3 region is CASSQAGTSGRASGANVLTF. Written as DNA, the CDR3 is TGCGCCAGCAGCCAAGCCGGGACTAGCGGAAGAGCGTCTGGGGCCAACGTCCTGACTTTC.

This rearrangement joins TRBV23-1 to TRBJ2-7, with no clear D. TRBV23-1 belongs to the ORF category, with a function that is uncertain. V was trimmed by 3 bases and J by 2 bases, leaving 20 bases between them. The CDR3 consists of 17 residues. CDR3 sequence: CASSHGRYRVGAYEQYV. The CDR3 coding sequence is TGCGCCAGCAGTCACGGCCGATATCGGGTCGGAGCCTACGAGCAGTACGTC.

This clone was found once. The rearrangement links TRBV18 to TRBJ2-5; 7 nucleotides line up with TRBD1. The CDR3 length is 13 residues. Germline V CDR1 and CDR2: KGHSH, LQKENI. Unmatched junction bases numbered 4, after V lost 6 bases and J lost 3 bases. CDR3 DNA: TGTGCCAGCTCCACAGGGGCCAAAGAGACCCAGTACTTC. It is translated as CASSTGAKETQYF.

This CDR3 is CASSLAGSSGGQETQYF. CDR3 DNA sequence: TGTGCCAGCAGCTTAGCGGGGTCTAGCGGGGGGCAAGAGACCCAGTACTTC. V and J are TRBV7-2 and TRBJ2-5; 11 bases are shared with TRBD2. The V and J ends lost 0 bases and 2 bases, in that order; junction bases with no gene match: 5. This CDR3 is built from 17 residues. The V gene's germline CDR1 is SGHTA and CDR2 FQGNSA.

This rearrangement joins TRBV28 to TRBJ2-7; 9 bases line up with TRBD1. CDR3 length: 14 amino acids. V was pared by 3 bases and J by 5 bases, with 5 bases of the junction left unmatched. CDR1 is MDHEN and CDR2 is SYDVKM in the germline V gene. The DNA of the CDR3 is TGTGCCAGCAGTTTCGACAGGGGGTACAACGAGCAGTACTTC. It specifies CASSFDRGYNEQYF.

CDR3 amino acids: CASSYTGYYGYTF. CDR3 nucleotides: TGTGCCAGTTCGTATACAGGGTACTATGGCTACACCTTC. The V and J genes are TRBV27 and TRBJ1-2, with D possibly matching TRBD1 (6 bases). The CDR3 totals 13 residues. CDR1 is MNHEY, CDR2 SMNVEV, per germline (reference sequence). Trimming took 9 bases from V and 3 from J, leaving 14 bases between them.

A few counts support this clone. This chain links TRBV30 with TRBJ2-2, with D possibly TRBD2 on 5 matching bases. V lost 2 bases and J lost 6, with 13 bases in between. CDR1 is GTSNPN and CDR2 is SVGIG in the germline V gene (reference sequence). The CDR3 spans 14 residues. CDR3 region: CAWSKGGWAGELFF. CDR3 sequence (DNA): TGTGCCTGGAGTAAAGGCGGGTGGGCCGGGGAGCTGTTTTTT.

This chain joins TRBV19 and TRBJ2-1, with D possibly TRBD1 on 6 matching bases. This CDR3 is 14 amino acids long. V lost 5 bases and J 7 bases, leaving 15 bases between the germline ends. Germline-derived CDR1 and CDR2 are LNHDA and SQIVND (reference sequence). CDR3 in amino acids: CASSVNRAGNEQFF. The CDR3 region has the DNA TGTGCCAGTAGTGTCAACAGGGCTGGGAATGAGCAGTTCTTC.